This T cell receptor (beta chain) is drawn from a study of molecular identifiers for immune sequencing clone quantification. TCRdb used MiXCR to reprocess the PCR reads, holding one entry per CDR3 protein. This table holds some 650,000 distinct CDR3 sequences, less than 20% found once. The CDR3 totals 13 residues. Naive CD8 T cells were picked out by sorting for CD8+CD4-CCR7+CD45RA+. The source is a human donor in good health. Some libraries in this study had Jurkat cell RNA spiked in. Sequencing was performed on naive CD8+ T cells from blood, with Jurkat cell RNA spiked in. Indicated subset: FACS-sorted CD8+CD4-CCR7+CD45RA+ naive T cells. The J gene is TRBJ1-1, the V gene TRBV21-1. TRBV21-1 is a documented pseudogene. The CDR3 DNA is TGTGCCGTTCCGAGGCAGGAACATATAGAAGCTTTCTTT. Amino acid sequence: CAVPRQEHIEAFF.